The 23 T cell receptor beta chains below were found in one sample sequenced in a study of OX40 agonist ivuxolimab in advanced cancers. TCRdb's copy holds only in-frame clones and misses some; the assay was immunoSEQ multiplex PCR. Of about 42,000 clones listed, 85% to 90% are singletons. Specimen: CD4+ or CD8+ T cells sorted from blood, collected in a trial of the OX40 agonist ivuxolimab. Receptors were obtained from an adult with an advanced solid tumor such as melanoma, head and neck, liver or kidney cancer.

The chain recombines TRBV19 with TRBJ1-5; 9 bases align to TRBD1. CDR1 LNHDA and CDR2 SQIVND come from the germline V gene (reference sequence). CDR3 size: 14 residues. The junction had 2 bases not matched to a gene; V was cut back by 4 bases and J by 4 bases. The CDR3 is CASSRTGVNQPQHF. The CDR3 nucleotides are TGTGCCAGTAGTAGGACAGGGGTAAATCAGCCCCAGCATTTT.

This CDR3 reads CASSVALDFNEQYF. The CDR3 DNA sequence: TGTGCCAGCAGCGTAGCACTAGATTTTAACGAGCAGTACTTC. The chain employs TRBV9 and TRBJ2-7, with TRBD2 as a possible D gene (5 bases). Trimming removed 0 bases from V and 5 bases from J, with 12 bases in between. Per germline, CDR1 SGDLS and CDR2 YYNGEE. The CDR3 totals 14 residues.

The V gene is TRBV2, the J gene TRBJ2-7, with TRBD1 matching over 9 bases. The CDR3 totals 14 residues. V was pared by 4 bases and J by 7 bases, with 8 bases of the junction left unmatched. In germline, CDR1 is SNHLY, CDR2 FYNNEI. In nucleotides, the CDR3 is TGTGCCAGCAGTGTCTGGGACAGGGTGAGGGAGCAGTACTTC. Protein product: CASSVWDRVREQYF.

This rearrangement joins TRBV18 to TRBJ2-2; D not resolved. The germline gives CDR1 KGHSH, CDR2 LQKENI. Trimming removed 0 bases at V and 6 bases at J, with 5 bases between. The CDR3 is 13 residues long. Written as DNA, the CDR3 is TGTGCCAGCTCACCACCTATCCCCGGGGAGCTGTTTTTT. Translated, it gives CASSPPIPGELFF.

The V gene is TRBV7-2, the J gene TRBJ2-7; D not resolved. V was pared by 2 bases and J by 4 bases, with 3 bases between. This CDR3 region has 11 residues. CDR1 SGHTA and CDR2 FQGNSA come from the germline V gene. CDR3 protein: CASSLRYEQYF. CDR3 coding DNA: TGTGCCAGCAGCTTAAGGTACGAGCAGTACTTC.

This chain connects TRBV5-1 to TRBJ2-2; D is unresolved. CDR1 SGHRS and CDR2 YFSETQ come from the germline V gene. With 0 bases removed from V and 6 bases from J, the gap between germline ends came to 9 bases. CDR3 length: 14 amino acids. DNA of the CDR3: TGCGCCAGCAGCTTGGACTGGGTTCCCGGGGAGCTGTTTTTT. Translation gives CASSLDWVPGELFF.

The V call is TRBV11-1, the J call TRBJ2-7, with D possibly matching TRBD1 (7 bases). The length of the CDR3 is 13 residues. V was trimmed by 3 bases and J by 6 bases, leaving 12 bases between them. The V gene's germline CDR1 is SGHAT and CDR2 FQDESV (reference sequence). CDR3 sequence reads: CASSFRQGGEQYF. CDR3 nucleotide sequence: TGTGCCAGCAGCTTCCGACAGGGAGGCGAGCAGTACTTC. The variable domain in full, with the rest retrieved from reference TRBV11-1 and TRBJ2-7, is EAEVAQSPRYKITEKSQAVAFWCDPISGHATLYWYRQILGQGPELLVQFQDESVVDDSQLPKDRFSAERLKGVDSTLKIQPAELGDSAMYLCASSFRQGGEQYFGPGTRLTVT.

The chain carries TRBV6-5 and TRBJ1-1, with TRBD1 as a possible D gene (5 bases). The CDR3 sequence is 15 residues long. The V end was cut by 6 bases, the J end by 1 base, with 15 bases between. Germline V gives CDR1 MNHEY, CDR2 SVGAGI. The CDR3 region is CASRPRQLGNTEAFF. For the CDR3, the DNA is TGTGCCAGCAGACCACGACAGTTGGGGAACACTGAAGCTTTCTTT.

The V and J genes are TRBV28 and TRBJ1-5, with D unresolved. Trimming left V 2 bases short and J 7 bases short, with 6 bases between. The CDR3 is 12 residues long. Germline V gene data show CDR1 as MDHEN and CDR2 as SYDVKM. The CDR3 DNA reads TGTGCCAGCAGTTTAGACGTCCAGCCCCAGCATTTT. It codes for CASSLDVQPQHF.

In DNA, the CDR3 is TGTGCCAGCAGCGTAGGGCGGGAGAACTCCTACAATGAGCAGTTCTTC. This sequence encodes CASSVGRENSYNEQFF. The chain joins TRBV9 to TRBJ2-1; 7 bases are a match to TRBD2. Trimming took 0 bases from V and 0 from J; bases not matched to a gene: 3. CDR3 length: 16 amino acids. Germline lookup yields CDR1 SGDLS and CDR2 YYNGEE.

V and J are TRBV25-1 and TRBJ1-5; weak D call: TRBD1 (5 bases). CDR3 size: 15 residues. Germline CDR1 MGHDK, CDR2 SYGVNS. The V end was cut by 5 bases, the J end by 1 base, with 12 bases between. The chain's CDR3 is CASSPPAGSNQPQHF. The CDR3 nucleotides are TGTGCCAGCAGTCCCCCGGCAGGGAGCAATCAGCCCCAGCATTTT. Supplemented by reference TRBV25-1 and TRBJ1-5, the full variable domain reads EADIYQTPRYLVIGTGKKITLECSQTMGHDKMYWYQQDPGMELHLIHYSYGVNSTEKGDLSSESTVSRIRTEHFPLTLESARPSHTSQYLCASSPPAGSNQPQHFGDGTRLSIL.

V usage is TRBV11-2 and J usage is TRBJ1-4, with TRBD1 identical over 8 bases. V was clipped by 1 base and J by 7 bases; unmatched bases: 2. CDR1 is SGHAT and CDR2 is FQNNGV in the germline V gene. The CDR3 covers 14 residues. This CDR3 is CASSLGQGIEKLFF. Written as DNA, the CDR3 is TGTGCCAGCAGCTTAGGACAGGGGATTGAAAAACTGTTTTTT.

The CDR3: CASQEWDVTDTQYF. The CDR3 bases are TGTGCCAGCCAGGAGTGGGACGTCACAGATACGCAGTATTTT. The chain combines TRBV7-9 with TRBJ2-3; D may be TRBD1 or TRBD2 (5 bases each). V lost 8 bases to trimming and J lost 2 bases, with 14 bases between them. The CDR3 is made up of 14 amino acids. Germline V gives CDR1 SEHNR, CDR2 FQNEAQ (reference sequence).

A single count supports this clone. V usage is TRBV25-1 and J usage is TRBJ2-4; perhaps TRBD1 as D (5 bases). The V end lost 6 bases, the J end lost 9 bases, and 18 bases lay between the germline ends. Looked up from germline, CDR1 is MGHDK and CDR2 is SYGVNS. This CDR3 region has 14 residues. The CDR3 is CASSNTGQQGIQYF. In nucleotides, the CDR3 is TGTGCCAGCAGCAACACAGGTCAGCAAGGCATTCAGTACTTC.

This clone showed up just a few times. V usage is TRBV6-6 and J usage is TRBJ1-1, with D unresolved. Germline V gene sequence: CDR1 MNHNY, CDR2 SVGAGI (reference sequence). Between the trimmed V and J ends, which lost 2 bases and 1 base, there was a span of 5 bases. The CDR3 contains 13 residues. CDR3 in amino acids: CASSYEQNTEAFF. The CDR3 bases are TGTGCCAGCAGTTACGAGCAGAACACTGAAGCTTTCTTT.

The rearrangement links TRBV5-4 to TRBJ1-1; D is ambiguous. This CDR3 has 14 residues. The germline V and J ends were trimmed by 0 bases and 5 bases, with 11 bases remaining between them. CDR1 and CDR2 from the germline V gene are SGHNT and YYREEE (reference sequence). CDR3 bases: TGTGCCAGCAGCTTGGACACGGTTTCTACTGAAGCTTTCTTT. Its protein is CASSLDTVSTEAFF.

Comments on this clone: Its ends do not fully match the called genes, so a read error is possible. Here the CDR3 reads CASSLAGDRGVF. CDR3 coding DNA: TGTGCCAGCAGCTTGGCCGGAGACAGGGGGGTCTTC. The genes are TRBV5-6 and TRBJ2-7; TRBD1 matches at 9 bases. This CDR3 is built from 12 residues. The V gene's germline CDR1 is SGHDT and CDR2 YYEEEE.

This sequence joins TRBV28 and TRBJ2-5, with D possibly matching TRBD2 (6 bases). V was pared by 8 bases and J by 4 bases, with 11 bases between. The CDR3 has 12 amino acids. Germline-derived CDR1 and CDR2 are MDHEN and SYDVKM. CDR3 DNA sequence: TGTGCCAGCCGTAGCGGCCCAGAGACCCAGTACTTC. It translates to CASRSGPETQYF.

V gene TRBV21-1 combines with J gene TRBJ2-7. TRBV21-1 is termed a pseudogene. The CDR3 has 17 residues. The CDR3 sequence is CASSSPLAGQGVNEQYF. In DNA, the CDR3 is TGTGCCAGCAGCTCCCCCCTGGCGGGACAAGGGGTGAACGAGCAGTACTTC.

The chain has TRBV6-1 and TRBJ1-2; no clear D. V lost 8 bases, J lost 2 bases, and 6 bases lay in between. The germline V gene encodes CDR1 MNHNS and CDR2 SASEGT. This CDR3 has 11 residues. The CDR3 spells CASEENYGYTF. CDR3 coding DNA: TGTGCCAGCGAGGAGAACTATGGCTACACCTTC.

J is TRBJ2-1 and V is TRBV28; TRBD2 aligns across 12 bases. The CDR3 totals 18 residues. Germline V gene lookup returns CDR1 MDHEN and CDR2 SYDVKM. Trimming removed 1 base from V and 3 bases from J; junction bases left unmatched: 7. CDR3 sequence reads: CASSLSAAGLAGYNEQFF. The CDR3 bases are TGTGCCAGCAGTTTATCGGCCGCGGGACTAGCGGGCTACAATGAGCAGTTCTTC.

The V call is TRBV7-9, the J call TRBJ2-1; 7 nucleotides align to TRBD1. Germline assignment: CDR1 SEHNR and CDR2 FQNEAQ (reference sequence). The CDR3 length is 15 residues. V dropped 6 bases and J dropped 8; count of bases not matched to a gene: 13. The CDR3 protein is CASSYRGKDWDEQFF. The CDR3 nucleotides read TGTGCCAGCAGTTACAGGGGAAAGGACTGGGATGAGCAGTTCTTC.

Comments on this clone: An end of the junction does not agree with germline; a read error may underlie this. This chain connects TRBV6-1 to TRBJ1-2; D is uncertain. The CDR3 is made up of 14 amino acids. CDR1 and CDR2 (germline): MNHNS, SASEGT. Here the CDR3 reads CASTEAAPNYGYTF. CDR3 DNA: TGTGCCAGCACTGAAGCAGCTCCTAACTATGGCTACACCTTC.